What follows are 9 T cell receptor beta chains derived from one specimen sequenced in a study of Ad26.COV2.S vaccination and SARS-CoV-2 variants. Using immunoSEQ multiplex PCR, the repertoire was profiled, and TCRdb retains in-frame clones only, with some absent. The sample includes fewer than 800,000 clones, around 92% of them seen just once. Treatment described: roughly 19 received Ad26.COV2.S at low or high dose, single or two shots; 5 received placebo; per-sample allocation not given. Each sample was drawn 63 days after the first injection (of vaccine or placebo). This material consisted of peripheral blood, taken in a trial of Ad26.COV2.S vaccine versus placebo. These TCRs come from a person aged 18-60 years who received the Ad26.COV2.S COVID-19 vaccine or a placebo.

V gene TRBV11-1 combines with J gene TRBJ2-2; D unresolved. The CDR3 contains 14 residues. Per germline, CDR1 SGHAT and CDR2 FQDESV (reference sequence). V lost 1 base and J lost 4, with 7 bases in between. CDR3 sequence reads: CASSLEPTTGELFF. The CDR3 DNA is TGTGCCAGCAGCTTAGAACCTACCACCGGGGAGCTGTTTTTT.

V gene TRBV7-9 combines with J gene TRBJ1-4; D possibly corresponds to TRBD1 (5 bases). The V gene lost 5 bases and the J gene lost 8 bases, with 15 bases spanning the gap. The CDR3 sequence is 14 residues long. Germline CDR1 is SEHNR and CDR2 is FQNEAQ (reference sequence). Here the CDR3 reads CASSPSGDVEKLFF. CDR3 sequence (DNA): TGTGCCAGCAGCCCGTCGGGGGACGTGGAAAAACTGTTTTTT.

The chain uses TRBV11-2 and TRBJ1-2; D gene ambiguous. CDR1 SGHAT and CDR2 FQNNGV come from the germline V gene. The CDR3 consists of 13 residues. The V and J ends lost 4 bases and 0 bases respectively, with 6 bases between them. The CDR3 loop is CASSSIANYGYTF. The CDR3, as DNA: TGTGCCAGCAGCTCAATAGCTAACTATGGCTACACCTTC.

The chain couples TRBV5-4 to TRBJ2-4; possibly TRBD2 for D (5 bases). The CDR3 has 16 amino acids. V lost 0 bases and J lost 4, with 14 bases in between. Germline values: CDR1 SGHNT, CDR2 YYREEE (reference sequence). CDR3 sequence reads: CASSLAPGNYKNIQYF. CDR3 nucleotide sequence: TGTGCCAGCAGCTTGGCCCCGGGGAATTATAAAAACATTCAGTACTTC.

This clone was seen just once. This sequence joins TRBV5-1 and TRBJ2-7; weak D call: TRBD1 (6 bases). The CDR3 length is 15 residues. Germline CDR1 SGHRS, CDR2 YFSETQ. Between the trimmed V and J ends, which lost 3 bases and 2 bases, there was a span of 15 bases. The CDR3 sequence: CASSWAGAPTYEQYF. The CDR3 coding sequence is TGCGCCAGCAGCTGGGCAGGGGCGCCCACCTACGAGCAGTACTTC.

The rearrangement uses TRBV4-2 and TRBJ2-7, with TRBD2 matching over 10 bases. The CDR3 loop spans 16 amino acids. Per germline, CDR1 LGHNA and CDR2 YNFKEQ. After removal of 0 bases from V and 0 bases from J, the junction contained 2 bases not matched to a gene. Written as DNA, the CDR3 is TGTGCCAGCAGCCAAGAATGGACTAGCGGCTCCTACGAGCAGTACTTC. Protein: CASSQEWTSGSYEQYF.

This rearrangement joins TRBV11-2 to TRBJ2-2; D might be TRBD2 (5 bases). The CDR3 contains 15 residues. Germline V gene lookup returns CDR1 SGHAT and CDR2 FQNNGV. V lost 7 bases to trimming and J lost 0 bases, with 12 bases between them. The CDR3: CASTMAGANTGELFF. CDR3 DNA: TGTGCCAGCACGATGGCCGGGGCGAACACCGGGGAGCTGTTTTTT.

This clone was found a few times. The chain's CDR3 is CASSLRDRGHEQYF. The CDR3 coding sequence is TGTGCCAGCAGCCTCCGGGACAGGGGCCACGAGCAGTACTTC. The chain links TRBV6-5 to TRBJ2-7, with 10 nucleotides matching TRBD1. Germline V CDR1 and CDR2: MNHEY, SVGAGI. The J segment lost 5 bases and the V segment lost 6 bases, leaving 7 bases of the junction unmatched. This CDR3 is built from 14 residues.

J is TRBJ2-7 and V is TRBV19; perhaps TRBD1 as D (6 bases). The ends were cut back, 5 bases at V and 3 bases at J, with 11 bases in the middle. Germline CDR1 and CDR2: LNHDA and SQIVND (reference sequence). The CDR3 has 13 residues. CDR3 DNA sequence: TGTGCCAGTAGTCGGGACACCCTCTACGAGCAGTACTTC. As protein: CASSRDTLYEQYF.